The rows below give T cell receptor beta chains drawn from one sample of a study of lymphopenia after photon versus proton radiotherapy. Method: immunoSEQ multiplex PCR; TCRdb's copy keeps in-frame clones and lacks some. The sample lists 23,000 or so clones, 87% occurring once. The material was peripheral blood, obtained from a patient treated with photon-based radiotherapy. The source is a man between 50 and 59 years old with gastric cancer. Both conserved end residues are part of each CDR3. Fields, in order: CDR3 protein, CDR3 DNA, CDR3 length, D gene, V gene, clone size, J gene. D genes are given only for firm matches. Clone size is given for some rows only: seen once, a few or many times, or a class if the clone is expanded.

CDR3 protein: CASSIRGTEQFF; CDR3 DNA: TGTGCCAGTAGTATAAGGGGGACTGAGCAGTTCTTC; CDR3 length: 12; D gene: -; V gene: TRBV19; clone size: -; J gene: TRBJ2-1
CDR3 protein: CAWSPGTSEAFF; CDR3 DNA: TGTGCCTGGAGTCCAGGGACAAGTGAAGCTTTCTTT; CDR3 length: 12; D gene: -; V gene: TRBV30; clone size: -; J gene: TRBJ1-1
CDR3 protein: CATKEDSATYEQYF; CDR3 DNA: TGCGCCACCAAGGAAGACAGCGCGACCTACGAGCAGTACTTC; CDR3 length: 14; D gene: -; V gene: TRBV5-1; clone size: once; J gene: TRBJ2-7
CDR3 protein: CASSLGPNLHETQYF; CDR3 DNA: TGTGCCAGCAGCTTAGGACCGAACTTGCATGAGACCCAGTACTTC; CDR3 length: 15; D gene: -; V gene: TRBV7-6; clone size: -; J gene: TRBJ2-5
CDR3 protein: CASSFSPGTGAGGYTF; CDR3 DNA: TGTGCCAGCAGTTTCTCACCCGGGACAGGGGCAGGGGGCTACACCTTC; CDR3 length: 16; D gene: TRBD1; V gene: TRBV27; clone size: -; J gene: TRBJ1-2
CDR3 protein: CASSVQGLGETEAFF; CDR3 DNA: TGCGCCAGCAGCGTACAGGGGCTTGGGGAGACTGAAGCTTTCTTT; CDR3 length: 15; D gene: TRBD1; V gene: TRBV5-1; clone size: -; J gene: TRBJ1-1
CDR3 protein: CASSREGYTF; CDR3 DNA: TGTGCCAGCAGCCGGGAGGGCTACACCTTC; CDR3 length: 10; D gene: -; V gene: TRBV7-9; clone size: -; J gene: TRBJ1-2
CDR3 protein: CASSLGLRRPTRGYTF; CDR3 DNA: TGTGCCAGCAGCTTAGGGCTCCGCAGGCCCACCCGGGGCTACACCTTC; CDR3 length: 16; D gene: -; V gene: TRBV7-2; clone size: -; J gene: TRBJ1-2
CDR3 protein: CASGTRQGAVETQYF; CDR3 DNA: TGTGCTAGTGGTACCCGACAGGGGGCGGTAGAGACCCAGTACTTC; CDR3 length: 15; D gene: TRBD1; V gene: TRBV12-5; clone size: -; J gene: TRBJ2-5
CDR3 protein: CASTDTYEQYF; CDR3 DNA: TGTGCCAGCACGGACACCTACGAGCAGTACTTC; CDR3 length: 11; D gene: -; V gene: TRBV2; clone size: -; J gene: TRBJ2-7
CDR3 protein: CASRATGGGPQHF; CDR3 DNA: TGTGCCAGCAGAGCCACAGGAGGGGGGCCCCAGCATTTT; CDR3 length: 13; D gene: -; V gene: TRBV6-5; clone size: -; J gene: TRBJ1-5
CDR3 protein: CASSEMQAGGIQYF; CDR3 DNA: TGCGCCAGCAGTGAGATGCAGGCTGGGGGCATTCAGTACTTC; CDR3 length: 14; D gene: -; V gene: TRBV10-1; clone size: -; J gene: TRBJ2-4
CDR3 protein: CASSVSGTEAFF; CDR3 DNA: TGTGCCAGCAGCGTAAGCGGCACTGAAGCTTTCTTT; CDR3 length: 12; D gene: -; V gene: TRBV9; clone size: -; J gene: TRBJ1-1
CDR3 protein: CASSPRLMSSYNSPLHF; CDR3 DNA: TGTGCCAGCAGTCCTCGCCTCATGAGCTCCTATAATTCACCCCTCCACTTT; CDR3 length: 17; D gene: -; V gene: TRBV9; clone size: few; J gene: TRBJ1-6
CDR3 protein: CARRPDRGTNQPQHF; CDR3 DNA: TGTGCCAGGAGGCCGGACAGGGGGACAAATCAGCCCCAGCATTTT; CDR3 length: 15; D gene: TRBD1; V gene: TRBV19; clone size: -; J gene: TRBJ1-5
CDR3 protein: CSARAGAEQYF; CDR3 DNA: TGCAGTGCTAGAGCGGGGGCCGAGCAGTACTTC; CDR3 length: 11; D gene: -; V gene: TRBV20-1; clone size: -; J gene: TRBJ2-7
CDR3 protein: CASTVAGTYNEQFF; CDR3 DNA: TGTGCCAGTACCGTGGCAGGAACATACAATGAGCAGTTCTTC; CDR3 length: 14; D gene: -; V gene: TRBV19; clone size: few; J gene: TRBJ2-1
CDR3 protein: CASIQANSNTDTQYF; CDR3 DNA: TGCGCCAGTATCCAGGCGAACTCGAACACAGATACGCAGTATTTT; CDR3 length: 15; D gene: -; V gene: TRBV5-1; clone size: -; J gene: TRBJ2-3
CDR3 protein: CASSGTGGPTGELFF; CDR3 DNA: TGTGCCAGCAGTGGGACAGGGGGTCCAACCGGGGAGCTGTTTTTT; CDR3 length: 15; D gene: TRBD1; V gene: TRBV6-1; clone size: -; J gene: TRBJ2-2
CDR3 protein: CASSLRFGGPYTF; CDR3 DNA: TGTGCCAGCAGCCTTCGATTCGGGGGCCCCTACACCTTC; CDR3 length: 13; D gene: -; V gene: TRBV21-1; clone size: once; J gene: TRBJ1-2
CDR3 protein: CASSEMPGKTFF; CDR3 DNA: TGTGCCAGCAGTGAAATGCCAGGGAAAACTTTCTTT; CDR3 length: 12; D gene: -; V gene: TRBV6-1; clone size: -; J gene: TRBJ1-1
CDR3 protein: CASSQGQGRHEQYF; CDR3 DNA: TGTGCCAGTAGCCAAGGACAGGGGAGGCACGAGCAGTACTTC; CDR3 length: 14; D gene: TRBD1; V gene: TRBV19; clone size: -; J gene: TRBJ2-7
CDR3 protein: CASSSQTASSYNSPLHF; CDR3 DNA: TGTGCCAGCAGCTCACAGACAGCAAGCTCCTATAATTCACCCCTCCACTTT; CDR3 length: 17; D gene: -; V gene: TRBV13; clone size: -; J gene: TRBJ1-6
CDR3 protein: CASLYQPQHF; CDR3 DNA: TGTGCTAGTTTGTATCAGCCCCAGCATTTT; CDR3 length: 10; D gene: -; V gene: TRBV12-5; clone size: -; J gene: TRBJ1-5
CDR3 protein: CASSPTPKETQYF; CDR3 DNA: TGTGCCAGCAGCCCGACTCCGAAAGAGACCCAGTACTTC; CDR3 length: 13; D gene: -; V gene: TRBV7-3; clone size: once; J gene: TRBJ2-5
CDR3 protein: CASSDRLAGADTQYF; CDR3 DNA: TGTGCCAGCAGTGATCGGCTAGCGGGGGCCGATACGCAGTATTTT; CDR3 length: 15; D gene: TRBD2; V gene: TRBV2; clone size: once; J gene: TRBJ2-3
CDR3 protein: CASSPLPGGALQETQYF; CDR3 DNA: TGTGCCAGCAGCCCCCTTCCTGGAGGGGCGCTCCAAGAGACCCAGTACTTC; CDR3 length: 17; D gene: -; V gene: TRBV5-4; clone size: -; J gene: TRBJ2-5
CDR3 protein: CASSERRDTQYF; CDR3 DNA: TGTGCCAGCAGTGAGAGACGAGATACGCAGTATTTT; CDR3 length: 12; D gene: -; V gene: TRBV6-1; clone size: -; J gene: TRBJ2-3
CDR3 protein: CASGLWVWDATSNEQFF; CDR3 DNA: TGTGCTAGTGGTTTGTGGGTCTGGGACGCCACGAGCAATGAGCAGTTCTTC; CDR3 length: 17; D gene: -; V gene: TRBV12-5; clone size: -; J gene: TRBJ2-1
CDR3 protein: CASSLGSIRQTQYF; CDR3 DNA: TGTGCCAGCAGCTTGGGGTCAATCAGGCAGACCCAGTACTTC; CDR3 length: 14; D gene: -; V gene: TRBV5-6; clone size: -; J gene: TRBJ2-5